What follows are 32 T cell receptor beta chains derived from one specimen sequenced in a study of blood T cell repertoires in COVID-19. The protocol was immunoSEQ multiplex PCR, while the TCRdb copy is restricted to in-frame clones and leaves out a portion. The sample consists of 40,000 to 60,000 clones, 79% of them appearing once. The sequenced material came from peripheral blood. These receptors were taken from a man aged 65 to 79 with acute or convalescent COVID-19.

V usage is TRBV30 and J usage is TRBJ1-4, with D tentatively TRBD1 (5 bases). Between the trimmed V and J ends, which lost 4 bases and 8 bases, there was a span of 14 bases. This CDR3 contains 13 residues. The V gene's germline CDR1 is GTSNPN and CDR2 SVGIG (reference sequence). In nucleotides, the CDR3 is TGTGCCTGGACTGGTCAGGGAAACGAAAAACTGTTTTTT. Translation gives CAWTGQGNEKLFF. The full variable domain, completed using reference TRBV30 and TRBJ1-4, is SQTIHQWPATLVQPVGSPLSLECTVEGTSNPNLYWYRQAAGRGLQLLFYSVGIGQISSEVPQNLSASRPQDRQFILSSKKLLLSDSGFYLCAWTGQGNEKLFFGSGTQLSVL.

The chain recombines TRBV19 with TRBJ2-3; TRBD2 agrees at 11 bases. CDR1 is LNHDA, CDR2 SQIVND, per germline (reference sequence). J gave up 3 bases and V 5 bases, and 4 bases lay outside the gene matches. The CDR3 is 15 amino acids. The CDR3 nucleotides are TGTGCCAGTAGTCCGGGACTAGCGGAGACAGATACGCAGTATTTT. Translating it yields CASSPGLAETDTQYF.

This clone was counted a few times. The chain recombines TRBV7-2 with TRBJ2-5; no clear D gene. Germline lookup yields CDR1 SGHTA and CDR2 FQGNSA. The germline V and J ends were trimmed by 5 bases and 2 bases, with 6 bases remaining between them. This CDR3 spans 12 amino acids. DNA for the CDR3: TGTGCCAGCAGCGGGCCTCAAGAGACCCAGTACTTC. Protein sequence: CASSGPQETQYF. Based on the CDR3 plus reference TRBV7-2 and TRBJ2-5, the full variable domain is GAGVSQSPSNKVTEKGKDVELRCDPISGHTALYWYRQSLGQGLEFLIYFQGNSAPDKSGLPSDRFSAERTGGSVSTLTIQRTQQEDSAVYLCASSGPQETQYFGPGTRLLVL.

This chain connects TRBV10-1 to TRBJ2-1; 9 bases line up with TRBD1. Germline V gene data show CDR1 as WNHNN and CDR2 as SYGVQD (reference sequence). The junction had 16 bases not matched to a gene; V was cut back by 3 bases and J by 16 bases. The CDR3 is 15 residues long. As DNA, the CDR3 is TGCGCCAGCAGTGACACCGCGGGAATGGGACAGGGCGGTTTCTTC. It translates to CASSDTAGMGQGGFF.

The chain couples TRBV5-1 to TRBJ2-5; 12 bases align to TRBD2. Trimming removed 4 bases from V and 0 bases from J; junction bases left unmatched: 7. The CDR3 loop spans 17 amino acids. In germline, CDR1 is SGHRS, CDR2 YFSETQ. DNA for the CDR3: TGCGCCAGCAGCCCGGGGACTAGCGGGTCGTACCAAGAGACCCAGTACTTC. It specifies CASSPGTSGSYQETQYF.

The chain links TRBV19 to TRBJ1-2, with no clear D. Germline-derived CDR1 and CDR2 are LNHDA and SQIVND (reference sequence). The ends were cut back, 6 bases at V and 0 bases at J, with 8 bases in the middle. CDR3 size: 13 residues. The CDR3 spells CASSREANYGYTF. The CDR3, as DNA: TGTGCCAGTAGCCGGGAGGCTAACTATGGCTACACCTTC. Supplemented by reference TRBV19 and TRBJ1-2, the full variable domain reads DGGITQSPKYLFRKEGQNVTLSCEQNLNHDAMYWYRQDPGQGLRLIYYSQIVNDFQKGDIAEGYSVSREKKESFPLTVTSAQKNPTAFYLCASSREANYGYTFGSGTRLTVV.

The CDR3 DNA sequence: TGTGCCAGTAGGGAGCTAGCGGGCCGTCAGTGGGGTTCAGATACGCAGTATTTT. It yields the protein CASRELAGRQWGSDTQYF. The chain joins TRBV19 to TRBJ2-3, with 8 bases matching TRBD2. Germline V gives CDR1 LNHDA, CDR2 SQIVND (reference sequence). The CDR3 runs 18 residues. V lost 6 bases and J lost 4; bases outside the gene matches: 18.

The chain employs TRBV19 and TRBJ2-3; 8 nucleotides line up with TRBD2. The CDR3 contains 15 residues. The V gene end was trimmed by 6 bases and the J gene end by 3 bases; junction bases not matched to a gene: 8. Germline-derived CDR1 and CDR2 are LNHDA and SQIVND (reference sequence). Here the CDR3 reads CASRVGGAGTDTQYF. The CDR3 DNA sequence: TGTGCCAGTAGGGTCGGGGGGGCTGGGACAGATACGCAGTATTTT.

The chain combines TRBV5-1 with TRBJ2-1, with D maybe TRBD1 (7 bases). The CDR3 has 15 residues. Germline V gene sequence: CDR1 SGHRS, CDR2 YFSETQ. Trimming removed 4 bases from V and 9 bases from J, with 20 bases in between. Here the CDR3 reads CASSTGQEGAGEQFF. The CDR3 DNA sequence: TGCGCCAGCAGCACCGGCCAGGAGGGGGCAGGTGAGCAGTTCTTC. The full variable domain, with the rest looked up from reference TRBV5-1 and TRBJ2-1, is KAGVTQTPRYLIKTRGQQVTLSCSPISGHRSVSWYQQTPGQGLQFLFEYFSETQRNKGNFPGRFSGRQFSNSRSEMNVSTLELGDSALYLCASSTGQEGAGEQFFGPGTRLTVL.

This chain uses TRBV27 with TRBJ1-2; possibly TRBD1 for D (6 bases). The CDR3 is 13 residues long. Germline V CDR1 and CDR2: MNHEY, SMNVEV (reference sequence). Trimming removed 4 bases at V and 0 bases at J, with 6 bases between. CDR3 sequence reads: CASSWTANYGYTF. DNA for the CDR3: TGTGCCAGCAGTTGGACAGCTAACTATGGCTACACCTTC.

The chain combines TRBV4-3 with TRBJ2-7; 8 bases are a match to TRBD2. The CDR3 covers 15 residues. CDR1 is LGHNA, CDR2 YSLEER, per germline. V lost 0 bases, J lost 4 bases, and 5 bases stayed unmatched. This chain's CDR3 is CASSQESSGLYEQYF. The CDR3 bases are TGCGCCAGCAGCCAAGAGTCTAGCGGGTTATACGAGCAGTACTTC.

This rearrangement joins TRBV7-2 to TRBJ1-5; D gene uncertain. Trimming cost V 6 bases and J 6 bases, with 12 bases left between them. CDR3 length: 13 amino acids. Germline values: CDR1 SGHTA, CDR2 FQGNSA. CDR3 nucleotides: TGTGCCAGCAGTTTTGACCCAGGTCAGCCCCAGCATTTT. The encoded protein is CASSFDPGQPQHF. The full variable domain, rest sourced from reference TRBV7-2 and TRBJ1-5, is GAGVSQSPSNKVTEKGKDVELRCDPISGHTALYWYRQSLGQGLEFLIYFQGNSAPDKSGLPSDRFSAERTGGSVSTLTIQRTQQEDSAVYLCASSFDPGQPQHFGDGTRLSIL.

The chain joins TRBV6-5 to TRBJ2-3, with D possibly TRBD2 on 6 matching bases. This CDR3 spans 15 amino acids. Trimming stripped 7 bases from V and 3 bases from J, with 17 bases between. Per germline, CDR1 MNHEY and CDR2 SVGAGI. The CDR3 DNA is TGTGCCAGCACTCAACCGGGACTGGGGACAGATACGCAGTATTTT. Translation: CASTQPGLGTDTQYF.

This clone has only one observation. The DNA of the CDR3 is TGTGCCAGCAGCTTAATGGGACTAGCGGGAGGGTCGGCTGAGCAGTTCTTC. Its translation is CASSLMGLAGGSAEQFF. The genes are TRBV11-3 and TRBJ2-1; 16 nucleotides line up with TRBD2. The V gene's germline CDR1 is SGHNT and CDR2 YENEEA. V was clipped by 2 bases and J by 9 bases; unmatched bases: 7. This CDR3 region has 17 residues.

As for this clone: An end of the junction does not agree with germline; a read error may underlie this. The chain joins TRBV7-2 to TRBJ1-2, with unresolved D. Per germline, CDR1 SGHTA and CDR2 FQGNSA. The CDR3 contains 13 residues. The CDR3: CASSLDSSYGYTF. The CDR3 region has the DNA TGTGCCAGCAGTTTAGACTCTTCCTATGGCTACACCTTC.

The CDR3 DNA reads as TGCGCCAGCAGCTTGGCCAGGCGGGGGGCCATCGAGCAGTACTTC. Amino acids: CASSLARRGAIEQYF. V and J are TRBV5-1 and TRBJ2-7, with 8 positions matching TRBD2. The V and J ends lost 0 bases and 6 bases, in that order; junction bases with no gene match: 8. The CDR3 covers 15 residues. Germline CDR1 is SGHRS and CDR2 is YFSETQ.

The rearrangement links TRBV2 to TRBJ1-1; unclear D gene. Germline V gene data show CDR1 as SNHLY and CDR2 as FYNNEI. V was cut by 4 bases and J by 1 base, with 10 bases left in between. CDR3 length: 14 amino acids. The CDR3 reads CASSVGEGNTEAFF. The CDR3 nucleotides read TGTGCCAGCAGTGTAGGTGAGGGGAACACTGAAGCTTTCTTT.

This rearrangement joins TRBV7-6 to TRBJ2-7, with D maybe TRBD2 (6 bases). Germline V gene sequence: CDR1 SGHVS, CDR2 FNYEAQ. V was cut by 2 bases and J by 3 bases, with 11 bases left in between. The CDR3 sequence is 14 residues long. CDR3 coding DNA: TGTGCCAGCAGCTTAATTTCCGGGGGCTACGAGCAGTACTTC. Its protein product is CASSLISGGYEQYF.

This rearrangement joins TRBV18 to TRBJ2-3; TRBD2 matches 7 bases. Germline trimming cut 6 bases from V and 2 bases from J; bases unmatched to any gene: 17. Germline V CDR1 and CDR2: KGHSH, LQKENI. CDR3 size: 18 residues. CDR3 loop: CASSRLPRGGGSTDTQYF. In DNA, the CDR3 is TGTGCCAGCTCCCGACTACCACGGGGCGGGGGATCCACAGATACGCAGTATTTT.

This chain connects TRBV18 to TRBJ2-7; a possible D gene is TRBD1 (6 bases). The V gene lost 5 bases and the J gene lost 3 bases, with 11 bases spanning the gap. Germline V gives CDR1 KGHSH, CDR2 LQKENI. The CDR3 length is 13 residues. The CDR3, as DNA: TGTGCCAGCTCAGGGACAAGTTACTACGAGCAGTACTTC. It translates to CASSGTSYYEQYF.

This clone turned up a few times. This chain links TRBV11-3 with TRBJ1-2, with D possibly being TRBD1 (6 bases). V lost 3 bases, J lost 8 bases, and 10 bases lay in between. The CDR3 consists of 12 residues. Germline loops: CDR1 SGHNT, CDR2 YENEEA. In nucleotides, the CDR3 is TGTGCCAGCAGCTTGATGGGGACAGGCTACACCTTC. This translates into CASSLMGTGYTF.

This chain connects TRBV6-4 to TRBJ1-2, with 9 nucleotides matching TRBD1. The V segment lost 6 bases and the J segment 4 bases; nucleotides outside the gene matches: 6. The germline gives CDR1 MRHNA, CDR2 SNTAGT. The CDR3 covers 14 residues. CDR3 protein: CASSPEDRGYGYTF. CDR3 coding DNA: TGTGCCAGCAGCCCAGAGGACAGGGGCTATGGCTACACCTTC.

The rearrangement uses TRBV28 and TRBJ2-1; D unclear. The V gene's germline CDR1 is MDHEN and CDR2 SYDVKM. The CDR3 contains 10 residues. The V gene lost 3 bases and the J gene lost 9 bases, with 3 bases spanning the gap. The CDR3 sequence: CASSFIEQFF. CDR3 DNA sequence: TGTGCCAGCAGTTTCATTGAGCAGTTCTTC.

This chain joins TRBV19 and TRBJ2-1, with D maybe TRBD2 (6 bases). Looked up from germline, CDR1 is LNHDA and CDR2 is SQIVND (reference sequence). V lost 5 bases and J lost 6, with 11 bases in between. The CDR3 spans 13 residues. Here the CDR3 reads CASSPQTSNEQFF. The CDR3 DNA reads TGTGCCAGTAGTCCTCAGACTAGCAATGAGCAGTTCTTC.

This clone came up once. This chain links TRBV21-1 with TRBJ2-1; the table names TRBD1, a call not compared with the DNA. TRBV21-1 is a pseudogene segment. The CDR3 has 15 residues. CDR3 DNA: TGTGCCAGCAGCGCGCGACAGGGTTCCTACAATGAGCAGTTCTTC. Its protein is CASSARQGSYNEQFF.

This clone has only one observation. V is TRBV2 and J is TRBJ2-4; 7 nucleotides match TRBD1. The J segment lost 5 bases and the V segment lost 3 bases, leaving 10 bases of the junction unmatched. Looked up from germline, CDR1 is SNHLY and CDR2 is FYNNEI. The CDR3 covers 16 residues. The CDR3: CASSEPLTGVENIQYF. The CDR3 DNA is TGTGCCAGCAGTGAGCCTCTAACAGGGGTCGAAAACATTCAGTACTTC.

This chain uses TRBV30 with TRBJ1-1; D possibly corresponds to TRBD1 (5 bases). Germline V gives CDR1 GTSNPN, CDR2 SVGIG (reference sequence). CDR3 length: 16 residues. The V and J ends lost 2 bases and 4 bases respectively, with 20 bases between them. CDR3 DNA: TGTGCCTGGAGTTATCAGGGTCGTTTTGATGGCACTGAAGCTTTCTTT. This sequence encodes CAWSYQGRFDGTEAFF.

The rearrangement links TRBV5-1 to TRBJ2-3; 10 bases match TRBD2. With 0 bases clipped from V and 0 bases from J, the junction kept 4 bases outside the gene matches. The CDR3 extends over 17 amino acids. The germline V gene encodes CDR1 SGHRS and CDR2 YFSETQ. The CDR3 is CASSLALAGASTDTQYF. In DNA form, the CDR3 reads TGCGCCAGCAGCTTGGCGCTAGCGGGGGCTAGCACAGATACGCAGTATTTT.

The V call is TRBV5-1, the J call TRBJ2-7, with 9 bases aligning to TRBD2. The CDR3 sequence is 17 residues long. J lost 5 bases, V lost 2 bases, and 14 bases had no gene match. Germline loops: CDR1 SGHRS, CDR2 YFSETQ. The CDR3 DNA reads TGCGCCAGCAGCTTTCTACCGGAAGCGGGGGGCCGGGACGAGCAGTACTTC. It specifies CASSFLPEAGGRDEQYF.

The chain carries TRBV15 and TRBJ1-1; weak D call: TRBD1 (5 bases). This CDR3 has 15 residues. The V and J ends lost 0 bases and 6 bases respectively, with 14 bases between them. Germline V CDR1 and CDR2: LNHNV, YYDKDF (reference sequence). CDR3 amino acids: CATSRDQGAVAEAFF. Here the CDR3 DNA reads TGTGCCACCAGCAGAGATCAGGGCGCAGTGGCTGAAGCTTTCTTT.

This sequence joins TRBV19 and TRBJ1-4; 9 bases map to TRBD1. This CDR3 has 14 amino acids. Germline CDR1 is LNHDA and CDR2 is SQIVND (reference sequence). With 8 bases clipped from V and 8 bases from J, the junction kept 9 bases outside the gene matches. The CDR3: CASRPGQGGEKLFF. The CDR3 DNA reads TGTGCCAGTCGACCGGGACAGGGAGGGGAAAAACTGTTTTTT.

The chain recombines TRBV5-4 with TRBJ1-4, with D hard to call. Trimming removed 4 bases at V and 7 bases at J, with 11 bases between. Per the germline V gene, CDR1 is SGHNT and CDR2 is YYREEE (reference sequence). The CDR3 has 13 residues. In nucleotides, the CDR3 is TGTGCCAGCAGCAGCGGGTTGACTGAAAAACTGTTTTTT. Its translation: CASSSGLTEKLFF.